The 27 T cell receptor beta chains below all came from one sample that was sequenced in a study of monozygotic twins with inflammatory bowel disease. From its re-call of the 5' RACE reads, TCRdb lists each CDR3 protein once, without DNA. Found here are about 350,000 distinct CDR3 sequences; the top ten clones hold 2% to 2.5%. Sequenced input: blood. These receptors all come from a human donor with ulcerative colitis or Crohn's disease, or a healthy co-twin of an affected twin (not recorded which).

This chain uses TRBV4-1 with TRBJ1-3. CDR3 size: 18 residues. The germline gives CDR1 MGHRA, CDR2 YSYEKL. The CDR3: CASSRIWASDISGNTIYF.

The CDR3 spells CASSPGDRGNEQFF. The rearrangement joins TRBV7-2 to TRBJ2-1; absent DNA, TCRdb's TRBD1 call cannot be checked. CDR1 and CDR2 (germline): SGHTA, FQGNSA. CDR3 length equals 14 residues.

The chain recombines TRBV9 with TRBJ2-3; TCRdb reports TRBD2, a call that lacks DNA to check it against. The germline V gene has CDR1 SGDLS and CDR2 YYNGEE. This CDR3 is built from 15 residues. The CDR3 protein is CASSVRAGGADTQYF.

This rearrangement joins TRBV6-2 or TRBV6-3 to TRBJ2-7; as DNA is missing, the TRBD1 call by TCRdb cannot be tested. CDR1 and CDR2 from the germline V gene are MNHEY and SVGEGT. The CDR3 runs 14 residues. The chain's CDR3 is CASSYWGSSYEQYF.

The genes are TRBV6-1 and TRBJ2-3; TCRdb calls TRBD1, which cannot be checked without DNA. Germline values: CDR1 MNHNS, CDR2 SASEGT. This CDR3 has 16 residues. This CDR3 is CASTPRGNGGTDTQYF.

The chain carries TRBV7-9 and TRBJ2-7; TCRdb names TRBD1, which stays unverified in the absence of DNA. This CDR3 is built from 12 residues. Germline V lookup: CDR1 SEHNR, CDR2 FQNEAQ (reference sequence). The CDR3 sequence: CASSPGAFEQYF.

The chain recombines TRBV5-1 with TRBJ2-5. CDR3 length: 15 residues. The germline gives CDR1 SGHRS, CDR2 YFSETQ. The CDR3 protein is CASSLGWGQQETQYF.

The rearrangement uses TRBV6-1 and TRBJ2-6. The CDR3 extends over 15 amino acids. Germline V gene lookup returns CDR1 MNHNS and CDR2 SASEGT. CDR3 residues: CASSITSLGANVLTF.

This clonotype is deemed medium-sized (0.01 to 0.1%) by its frequency. The chain joins TRBV9 to TRBJ2-7. Germline loops: CDR1 SGDLS, CDR2 YYNGEE. The CDR3 sequence is 14 residues long. CDR3 in amino acids: CASSVASGFYEQYF.

The chain is built from TRBV7-9 and TRBJ2-2; TCRdb's assignment of TRBD1 cannot be checked, as there is no DNA. Germline lookup yields CDR1 SEHNR and CDR2 FQNEAQ (reference sequence). This CDR3 spans 17 amino acids. CDR3 loop: CASSSVLGGSNTGELFF.

The chain couples TRBV10-1 to TRBJ2-3. Germline V gene lookup returns CDR1 WNHNN and CDR2 SYGVQD (reference sequence). CDR3 length equals 16 residues. The CDR3: CASSELRETSTDTQYF.

The chain uses TRBV20-1 and TRBJ2-3; TCRdb lists TRBD2, though no DNA is available to test this call. CDR3 length: 15 residues. Germline CDR1 reads DFQATT; CDR2 reads SNEGSKA (reference sequence). CDR3 sequence: CSASPTSGSTDTQYF.

The genes are TRBV7-2 and TRBJ1-5. The germline V gene encodes CDR1 SGHTA and CDR2 FQGNSA. CDR3 length: 12 amino acids. CDR3 protein: CASSLVSQPQHF.

This rearrangement joins TRBV6-1 to TRBJ2-1; TCRdb returns TRBD2, unconfirmable since there is no DNA. This CDR3 comprises 15 residues. Germline V gene data show CDR1 as MNHNS and CDR2 as SASEGT. The CDR3 loop reads CASRSGLAGMDEQFF.

V usage is TRBV14 and J usage is TRBJ1-6. The CDR3 length is 12 residues. Per germline, CDR1 SGHDN and CDR2 FVKESK. The CDR3: CASRVRGSPLHF.

This sequence joins TRBV5-1 and TRBJ2-2. This CDR3 spans 14 amino acids. Germline V gene sequence: CDR1 SGHRS, CDR2 YFSETQ. CDR3 sequence reads: CASSLDRDTGELFF.

The chain couples TRBV7-2 to TRBJ2-3. Germline V gene lookup returns CDR1 SGHTA and CDR2 FQGNSA. The CDR3 runs 15 residues. CDR3: CASSSTGLAADTQYF. The full variable domain, its missing parts supplied by reference TRBV7-2 and TRBJ2-3, is GAGVSQSPSNKVTEKGKDVELRCDPISGHTALYWYRQSLGQGLEFLIYFQGNSAPDKSGLPSDRFSAERTGGSVSTLTIQRTQQEDSAVYLCASSSTGLAADTQYFGPGTRLTVL.

The rearrangement joins TRBV15 to TRBJ1-1. The germline gives CDR1 LNHNV, CDR2 YYDKDF (reference sequence). There are 15 residues in the CDR3. Here the CDR3 reads CATSRVDRLNTEAFF.

The genes are TRBV12-3 or TRBV12-4 and TRBJ2-7. This CDR3 spans 13 amino acids. This CDR3 is CASTNSGDWEQYF.

This rearrangement joins TRBV21-1 to TRBJ2-7; no DNA is available, so the TRBD1 call from TCRdb remains unchecked. TRBV21-1 is a pseudogene locus. The CDR3 loop spans 15 amino acids. The CDR3 region is CASSTPFDYNHEQYF.

This chain joins TRBV6-2 or TRBV6-3 and TRBJ2-7; lacking DNA, the TRBD1 call made by TCRdb goes unchecked. In germline, CDR1 is MNHEY, CDR2 SVGEGT. This CDR3 spans 14 amino acids. The CDR3 sequence: CASSFGTETYEQYF.

The chain carries TRBV20-1 and TRBJ1-1. The CDR3 has 13 amino acids. CDR1 is DFQATT and CDR2 is SNEGSKA in the germline V gene (reference sequence). The CDR3 spells CSARDATNTEAFF.

J is TRBJ2-3 and V is TRBV5-1. Germline V gives CDR1 SGHRS, CDR2 YFSETQ. CDR3 length: 15 amino acids. CDR3 amino acids: CASSLEQIYTDTQYF.

The chain couples TRBV20-1 to TRBJ2-7. This CDR3 has 15 residues. The V gene's germline CDR1 is DFQATT and CDR2 SNEGSKA (reference sequence). The CDR3 here is CSARDLWEHPYEQYF.

V is TRBV3-1 and J is TRBJ2-1; TCRdb proposes TRBD2, but this gene call is untestable without DNA. The CDR3 runs 13 residues. CDR1 and CDR2 (germline): LGHDT, YNNKEL (reference sequence). The CDR3 is CASSHLLYNEQFF.

The chain uses TRBV6-1 and TRBJ2-2; absent DNA, TCRdb's TRBD1 call cannot be checked. The CDR3 extends over 15 amino acids. CDR1 is MNHNS and CDR2 is SASEGT in the germline V gene. This chain's CDR3 is CASRHGQINTGELFF.

This chain joins TRBV15 and TRBJ2-4. Germline V gives CDR1 LNHNV, CDR2 YYDKDF (reference sequence). The CDR3 spans 12 residues. CDR3 sequence: CATAIIGNIQYF.